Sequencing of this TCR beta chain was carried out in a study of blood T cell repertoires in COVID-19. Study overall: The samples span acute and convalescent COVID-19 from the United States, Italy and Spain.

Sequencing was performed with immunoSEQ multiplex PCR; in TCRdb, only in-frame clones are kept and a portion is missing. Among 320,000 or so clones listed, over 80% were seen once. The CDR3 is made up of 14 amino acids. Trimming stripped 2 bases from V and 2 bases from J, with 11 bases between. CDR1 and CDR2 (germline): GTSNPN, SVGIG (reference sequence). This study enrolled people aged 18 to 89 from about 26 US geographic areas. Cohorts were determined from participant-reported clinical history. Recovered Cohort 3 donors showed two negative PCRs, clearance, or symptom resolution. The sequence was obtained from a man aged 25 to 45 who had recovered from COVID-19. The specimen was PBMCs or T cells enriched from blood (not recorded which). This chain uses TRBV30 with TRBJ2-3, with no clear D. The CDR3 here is CAWSLAANTDTQYF. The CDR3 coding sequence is TGTGCCTGGAGTTTGGCCGCAAACACAGATACGCAGTATTTT.